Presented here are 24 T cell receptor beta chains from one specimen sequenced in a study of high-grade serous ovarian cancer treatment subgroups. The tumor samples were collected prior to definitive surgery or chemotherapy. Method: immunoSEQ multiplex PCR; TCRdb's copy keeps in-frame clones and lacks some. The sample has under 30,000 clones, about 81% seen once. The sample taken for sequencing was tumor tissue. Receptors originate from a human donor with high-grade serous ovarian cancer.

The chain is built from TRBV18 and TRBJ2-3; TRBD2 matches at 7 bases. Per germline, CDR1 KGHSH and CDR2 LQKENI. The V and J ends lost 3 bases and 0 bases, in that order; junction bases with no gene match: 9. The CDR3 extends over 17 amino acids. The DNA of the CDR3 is TGTGCCAGCTCACCTTTCCAGATTAGCGGGAGCACAGATACGCAGTATTTT. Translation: CASSPFQISGSTDTQYF.

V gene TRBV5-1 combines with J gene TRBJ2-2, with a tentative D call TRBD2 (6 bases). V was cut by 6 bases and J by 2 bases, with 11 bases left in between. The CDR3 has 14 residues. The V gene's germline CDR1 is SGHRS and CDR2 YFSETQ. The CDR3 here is CASKDSGNTGELFF. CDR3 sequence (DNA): TGCGCCAGCAAGGATAGCGGCAACACCGGGGAGCTGTTTTTT.

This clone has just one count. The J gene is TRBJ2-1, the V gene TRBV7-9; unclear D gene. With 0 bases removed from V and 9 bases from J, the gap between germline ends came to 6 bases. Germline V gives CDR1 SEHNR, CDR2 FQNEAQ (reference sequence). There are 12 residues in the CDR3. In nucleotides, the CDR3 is TGTGCCAGCAGCTTAGCCCCGTCTGAGCAGTTCTTC. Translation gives CASSLAPSEQFF.

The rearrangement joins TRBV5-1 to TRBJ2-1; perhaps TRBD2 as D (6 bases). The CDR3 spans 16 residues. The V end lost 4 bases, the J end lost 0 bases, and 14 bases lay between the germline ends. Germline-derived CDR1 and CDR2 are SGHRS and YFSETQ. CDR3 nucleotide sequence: TGCGCCAGCAGCAAGGAGCCCGGGAGCTCCTACAATGAGCAGTTCTTC. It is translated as CASSKEPGSSYNEQFF.

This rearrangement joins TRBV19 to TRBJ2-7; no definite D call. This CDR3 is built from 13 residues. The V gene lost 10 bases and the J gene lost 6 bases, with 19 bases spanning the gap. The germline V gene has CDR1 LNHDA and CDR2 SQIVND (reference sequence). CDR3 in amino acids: CATSDAPKIEQYF. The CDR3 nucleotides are TGTGCCACCTCGGACGCTCCAAAAATCGAGCAGTACTTC. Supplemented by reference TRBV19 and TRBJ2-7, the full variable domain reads DGGITQSPKYLFRKEGQNVTLSCEQNLNHDAMYWYRQDPGQGLRLIYYSQIVNDFQKGDIAEGYSVSREKKESFPLTVTSAQKNPTAFYLCATSDAPKIEQYFGPGTRLTVT.

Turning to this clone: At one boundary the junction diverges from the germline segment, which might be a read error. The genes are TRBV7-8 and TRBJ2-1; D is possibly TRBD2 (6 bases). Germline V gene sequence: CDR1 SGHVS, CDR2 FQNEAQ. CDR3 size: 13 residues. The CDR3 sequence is CASSVAVTIEQFF. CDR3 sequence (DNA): TGTGCCAGCAGCGTAGCGGTTACAATTGAGCAGTTCTTC.

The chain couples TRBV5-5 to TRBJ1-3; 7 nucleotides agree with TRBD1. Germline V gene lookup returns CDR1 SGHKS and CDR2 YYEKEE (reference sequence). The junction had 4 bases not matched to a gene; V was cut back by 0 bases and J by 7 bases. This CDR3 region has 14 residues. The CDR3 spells CASSLADRANTIYF. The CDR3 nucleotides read TGTGCCAGCAGCTTGGCCGACAGGGCCAACACCATATATTTT.

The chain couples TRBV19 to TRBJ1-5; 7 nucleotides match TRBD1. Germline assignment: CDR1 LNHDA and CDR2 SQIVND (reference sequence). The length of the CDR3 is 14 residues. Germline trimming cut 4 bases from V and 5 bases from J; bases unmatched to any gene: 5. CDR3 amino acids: CASSTGQTYQPQHF. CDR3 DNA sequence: TGTGCCAGTAGTACGGGACAGACATATCAGCCCCAGCATTTT.

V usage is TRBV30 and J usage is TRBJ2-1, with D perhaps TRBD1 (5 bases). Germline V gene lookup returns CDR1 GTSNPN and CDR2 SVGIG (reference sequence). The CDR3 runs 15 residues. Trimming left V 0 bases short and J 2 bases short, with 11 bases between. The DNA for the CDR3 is TGTGCCTGGAGTGTGACAGTCCTTACCTACAATGAGCAGTTCTTC. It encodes CAWSVTVLTYNEQFF.

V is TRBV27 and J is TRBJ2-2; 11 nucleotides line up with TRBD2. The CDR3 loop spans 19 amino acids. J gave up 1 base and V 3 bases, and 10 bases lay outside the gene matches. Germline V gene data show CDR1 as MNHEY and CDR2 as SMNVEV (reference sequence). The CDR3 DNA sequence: TGTGCCAGCAGTTTGTTCCCGGGACTAGCGGATAAGAACACCGGGGAGCTGTTTTTT. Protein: CASSLFPGLADKNTGELFF.

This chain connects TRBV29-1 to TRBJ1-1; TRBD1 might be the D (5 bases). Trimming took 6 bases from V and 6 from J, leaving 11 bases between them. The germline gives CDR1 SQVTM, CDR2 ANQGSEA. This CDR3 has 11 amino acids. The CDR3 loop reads CSVGGTAEAFF. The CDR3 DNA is TGCAGCGTCGGGGGAACGGCTGAAGCTTTCTTT.

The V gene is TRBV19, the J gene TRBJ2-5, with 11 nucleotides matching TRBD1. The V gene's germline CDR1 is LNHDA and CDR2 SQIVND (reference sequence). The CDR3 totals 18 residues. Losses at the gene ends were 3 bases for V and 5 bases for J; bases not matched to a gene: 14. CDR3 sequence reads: CASSIRRGQGGGSETQYF. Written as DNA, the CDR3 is TGTGCCAGTAGTATTCGGCGGGGACAGGGGGGAGGCAGTGAGACCCAGTACTTC.

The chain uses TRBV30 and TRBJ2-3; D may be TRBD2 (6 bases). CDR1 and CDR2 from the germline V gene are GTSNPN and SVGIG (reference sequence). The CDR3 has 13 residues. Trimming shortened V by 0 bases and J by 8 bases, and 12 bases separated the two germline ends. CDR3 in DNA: TGTGCCTGGAGTGTCGGAGGGCAGGGTACGCAGTATTTT. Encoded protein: CAWSVGGQGTQYF.

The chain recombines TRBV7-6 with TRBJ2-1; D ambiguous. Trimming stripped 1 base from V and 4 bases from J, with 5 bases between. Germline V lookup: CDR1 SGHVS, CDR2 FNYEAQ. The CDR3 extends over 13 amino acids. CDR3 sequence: CASSLDGYNEQFF. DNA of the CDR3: TGTGCCAGCAGCTTAGACGGATACAATGAGCAGTTCTTC.

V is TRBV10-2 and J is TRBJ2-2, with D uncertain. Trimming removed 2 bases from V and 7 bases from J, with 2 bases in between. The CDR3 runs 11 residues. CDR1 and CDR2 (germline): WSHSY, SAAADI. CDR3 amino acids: CASSEGGELFF. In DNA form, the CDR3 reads TGCGCCAGCAGTGAGGGCGGGGAGCTGTTTTTT.

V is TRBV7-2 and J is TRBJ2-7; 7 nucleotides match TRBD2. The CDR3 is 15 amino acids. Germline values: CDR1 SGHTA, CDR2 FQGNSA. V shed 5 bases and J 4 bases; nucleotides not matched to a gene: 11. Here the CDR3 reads CASSRTIAGAYEQYF. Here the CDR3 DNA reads TGTGCCAGCAGCCGAACCATTGCGGGAGCGTACGAGCAGTACTTC. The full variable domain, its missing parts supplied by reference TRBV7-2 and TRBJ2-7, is GAGVSQSPSNKVTEKGKDVELRCDPISGHTALYWYRQSLGQGLEFLIYFQGNSAPDKSGLPSDRFSAERTGGSVSTLTIQRTQQEDSAVYLCASSRTIAGAYEQYFGPGTRLTVT.

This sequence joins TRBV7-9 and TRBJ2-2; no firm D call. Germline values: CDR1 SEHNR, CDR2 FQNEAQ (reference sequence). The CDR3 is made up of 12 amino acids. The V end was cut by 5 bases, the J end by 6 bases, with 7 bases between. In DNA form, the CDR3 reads TGTGCCAGCAGCATCGACTCCGGGGAGCTGTTTTTT. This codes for CASSIDSGELFF.

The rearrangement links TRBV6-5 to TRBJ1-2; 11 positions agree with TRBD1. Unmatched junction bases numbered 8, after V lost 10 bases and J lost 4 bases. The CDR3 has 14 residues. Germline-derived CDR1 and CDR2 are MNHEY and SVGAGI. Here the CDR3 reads CATTGTGGVYGYTF. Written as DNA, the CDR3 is TGTGCCACTACCGGGACAGGGGGAGTCTATGGCTACACCTTC.

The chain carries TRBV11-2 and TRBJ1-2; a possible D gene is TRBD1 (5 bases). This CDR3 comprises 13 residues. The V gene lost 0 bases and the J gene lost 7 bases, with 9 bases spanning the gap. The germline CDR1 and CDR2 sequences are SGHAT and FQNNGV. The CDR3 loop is CASSLDGGPGYTF. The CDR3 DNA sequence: TGTGCCAGCAGCTTAGACGGGGGACCTGGCTACACCTTC. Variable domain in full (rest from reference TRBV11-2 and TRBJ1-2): EAGVAQSPRYKIIEKRQSVAFWCNPISGHATLYWYQQILGQGPKLLIQFQNNGVVDDSQLPKDRFSAERLKGVDSTLKIQPAKLEDSAVYLCASSLDGGPGYTFGSGTRLTVV.

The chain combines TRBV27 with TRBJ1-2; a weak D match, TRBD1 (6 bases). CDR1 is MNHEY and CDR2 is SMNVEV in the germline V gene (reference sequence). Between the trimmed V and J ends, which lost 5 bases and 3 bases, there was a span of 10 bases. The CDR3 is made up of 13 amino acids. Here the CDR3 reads CASSPRTDYGYTF. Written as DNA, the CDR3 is TGTGCCAGCAGTCCCCGGACAGACTATGGCTACACCTTC.

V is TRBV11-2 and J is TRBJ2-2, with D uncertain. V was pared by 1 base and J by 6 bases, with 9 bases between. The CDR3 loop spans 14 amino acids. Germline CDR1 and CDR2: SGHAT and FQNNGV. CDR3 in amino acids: CASSLALTPGELFF. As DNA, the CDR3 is TGTGCCAGCAGCTTAGCCTTGACTCCCGGGGAGCTGTTTTTT. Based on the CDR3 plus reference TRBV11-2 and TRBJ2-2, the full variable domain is EAGVAQSPRYKIIEKRQSVAFWCNPISGHATLYWYQQILGQGPKLLIQFQNNGVVDDSQLPKDRFSAERLKGVDSTLKIQPAKLEDSAVYLCASSLALTPGELFFGEGSRLTVL.

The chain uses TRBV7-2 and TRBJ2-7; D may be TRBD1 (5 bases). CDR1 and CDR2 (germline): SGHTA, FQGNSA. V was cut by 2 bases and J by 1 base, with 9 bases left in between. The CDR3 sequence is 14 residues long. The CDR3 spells CASSLMGQSYEQYF. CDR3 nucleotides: TGTGCCAGCAGCTTAATGGGGCAGTCCTACGAGCAGTACTTC.

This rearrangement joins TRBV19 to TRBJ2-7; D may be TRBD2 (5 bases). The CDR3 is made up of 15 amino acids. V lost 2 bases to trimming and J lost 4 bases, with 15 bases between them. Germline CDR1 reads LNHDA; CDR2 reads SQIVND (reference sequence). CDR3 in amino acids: CASSISVRGQYEQYF. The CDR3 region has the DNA TGTGCCAGTAGTATATCCGTCCGCGGGCAATACGAGCAGTACTTC. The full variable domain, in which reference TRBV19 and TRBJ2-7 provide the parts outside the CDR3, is DGGITQSPKYLFRKEGQNVTLSCEQNLNHDAMYWYRQDPGQGLRLIYYSQIVNDFQKGDIAEGYSVSREKKESFPLTVTSAQKNPTAFYLCASSISVRGQYEQYFGPGTRLTVT.

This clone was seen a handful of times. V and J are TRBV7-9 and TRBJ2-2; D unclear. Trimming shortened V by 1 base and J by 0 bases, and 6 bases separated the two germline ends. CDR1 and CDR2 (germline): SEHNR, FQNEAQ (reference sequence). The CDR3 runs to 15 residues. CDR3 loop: CASSLGHTNTGELFF. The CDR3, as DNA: TGTGCCAGCAGCTTAGGGCACACGAACACCGGGGAGCTGTTTTTT.